A selection of T cell receptor beta chains follows, all from one sample in a study of cytomegalovirus exposure and HLA in healthy donors. The data were produced by immunoSEQ multiplex PCR, yet TCRdb's version contains in-frame clones alone and is incomplete. The repertoire includes around 100,000 clones, approximately 76% of them detected once, and around a fifth sits in the top ten. The specimen sequenced was PBMCs. These receptors came from a woman aged 55-70 years in good health and CMV-seropositive. CDR3s include the opening cysteine and the closing phenylalanine or tryptophan. The D gene is left open where the match is weak. Clone size, where shown, is once, few, many, or a class for clones that have expanded.

DNA: TGTGCCAGCAGTTTGACAGCTCTGAGCGACACTGAGCAGTTCTTC
CDR3: CASSLTALSDTEQFF
V: TRBV27
D: -
size: few
J: TRBJ2-1

DNA: TGTGCCAGCAGCTTAGAGACAGAAGCTATGGAGCAGTACTTC
CDR3: CASSLETEAMEQYF
V: TRBV7-6
D: -
size: -
J: TRBJ2-7

DNA: TGTGCCACCGGACAGGGACTGCGCACTGAAGCTTTCTTT
CDR3: CATGQGLRTEAFF
V: TRBV10-3
D: TRBD1
size: -
J: TRBJ1-1

DNA: TGTGCCAGCAATTGGTATGCAGGGGGCTCCACGTGGGCCTACGAGCAGTACTTC
CDR3: CASNWYAGGSTWAYEQYF
V: TRBV5-8
D: TRBD1
size: -
J: TRBJ2-7

DNA: TGTGCCAGCAGCAAGGACAGCATGAACACTGAAGCTTTCTTT
CDR3: CASSKDSMNTEAFF
V: TRBV7-2
D: -
size: once
J: TRBJ1-1

DNA: TGTGCCAGCAGCTTAGATGTACGAAAACTGACACCGGTTAATGAAAAACTGTTTTTT
CDR3: CASSLDVRKLTPVNEKLFF
V: TRBV7-8
D: -
size: -
J: TRBJ1-4

DNA: TGTGCCAGCTCGCCCGGACTAGCGGGAGGCTACAATGAGCAGTTCTTC
CDR3: CASSPGLAGGYNEQFF
V: TRBV18
D: TRBD2
size: -
J: TRBJ2-1

DNA: TGTGCCAGCATGGTAGGGGGAGCAGATACGCAGTATTTT
CDR3: CASMVGGADTQYF
V: TRBV6-1
D: -
size: few
J: TRBJ2-3

DNA: TGTGCCAGCAGTCCTCAGGGTTTTGGCACTGAAGCTTTCTTT
CDR3: CASSPQGFGTEAFF
V: TRBV6-1
D: -
size: -
J: TRBJ1-1

DNA: TGTGCCAGCAGCCAGGGACAGGGAGGGGATGAAAAACTGTTTTTT
CDR3: CASSQGQGGDEKLFF
V: TRBV4-2
D: TRBD1
size: few
J: TRBJ1-4

DNA: TGTGCCAGCAGGACAGGGAGTAGTGGTTCACCCCTCCACTTT
CDR3: CASRTGSSGSPLHF
V: TRBV13
D: TRBD1
size: -
J: TRBJ1-6

DNA: TGCGCCAGCAGCCAAGACCACAGGGGGACCTACGAGCAGTACTTC
CDR3: CASSQDHRGTYEQYF
V: TRBV4-1
D: TRBD1
size: -
J: TRBJ2-7

DNA: TGTGCCAGCGTCATGACAGGGGGTATCTACGAGCAGTACTTC
CDR3: CASVMTGGIYEQYF
V: TRBV28
D: TRBD1
size: once
J: TRBJ2-7

DNA: TGCGCCAGCAGCTTTCTGGGGGCAGGAGAGACCCAGTACTTC
CDR3: CASSFLGAGETQYF
V: TRBV5-1
D: -
size: -
J: TRBJ2-5

DNA: TGTGCCAGCAGGCCCGGACAGGGGGGAAACAACTATGGCTACACCTTC
CDR3: CASRPGQGGNNYGYTF
V: TRBV5-4
D: TRBD1
size: -
J: TRBJ1-2

DNA: TGTGCCAGCTCACCGGAAGAATGGCGGAGTAATCAGCCCCAGCATTTT
CDR3: CASSPEEWRSNQPQHF
V: TRBV18
D: -
size: -
J: TRBJ1-5